A single TCR beta chain is shown here with its context. This entry comes from a study of a mutant IDH1 vaccine in newly diagnosed glioma. This CDR3 is built from 16 residues. CDR1 and CDR2 from the germline V gene are SGDLS and YYNGEE. V lost 0 bases and J 5 bases, leaving 17 bases between the germline ends. The time point was: baseline, week 1 (first vaccination visit). The treatment was: pre-vaccination baseline after standard-of-care therapy. Clones were sequenced by immunoSEQ multiplex PCR, and TCRdb holds only the in-frame ones, with some missing. The sample consists of about 67,000 clones, 65% to 85% of them appearing once.

The TCR was taken from a woman in her late teens or twenties with glioma. Some clones in this sample may be carry-over from other donors' samples. The chain employs TRBV9 and TRBJ2-5; possible D gene TRBD2, 5 bases. The source material was peripheral blood mononuclear cells (PBMCs), sampled from a glioma patient treated with radiotherapy, temozolomide or both. The CDR3 nucleotides read TGTGCCAGCAGCGTAGCCCTGAGGGTTCCGGAGGAGACCCAGTACTTC. This encodes CASSVALRVPEETQYF.